Included here is one T cell receptor (beta chain) sequence, with context. The specificity of this receptor is unknown. Base qualities are not provided; no much larger clone lies one nucleotide away. This specimen includes other DNA sequences encoding the same CDR3. CDR1 SGHRS and CDR2 YFSETQ were looked up in the germline V gene. The V end gives up 7 bases and the J end 2 bases, leaving 6 bases in the junction not matched to a gene. Taken from cysteine to phenylalanine, the CDR3 has 13 residues. The only DNA kept is the CDR3, 39 bases in frame from the first base. This specimen comes from a study of shared clonotypes between healthy human individuals (dated by TCRdb to 2020 to 2022). A note on the overall study: The cohort included three men and a couple of women between 18 and 49 years of age. To estimate repertoire size and how much clonotypes are shared between individuals, the study performed deep sequencing of blood TCR repertoires from a few healthy adults. Between about 0.8 and 9 billion PBMCs per donor were obtained by leukapheresis. For each donor, CD4 naive and CD4 memory were each given three plates, CD8 naive was given two plates, and CD8 memory was given one plate. To increase sequencing depth and limit assay-specific biases, different laboratories used diverse techniques to prepare libraries and sequence TCR repertoires. Overall results and qualifications from the work: The small number of donors limited the genetic and exposure-history diversity represented. Pairwise subsampling indicated that sequencing depth was expected to affect the degree of clonotype sharing among donors. Compared with non-shared clonotypes, clonotypes shared by all four sorted-subset donors had higher generation probabilities. Incomplete sequencing was indicated by rarefaction of sorted-subset datasets, despite the large sequencing depth. Around 5.4% of naive CD4, 3.5% of naive CD8, approximately 2.2% of memory CD4, and 0.35% to 0.5% of memory CD8 clonotypes were shared across several donors. Larger estimated clonotype richness was generally found for naive subsets than for memory subsets. Only blood was sampled, and tissue TCR repertoires likely differ from those in blood.

The donors were healthy, HIV-negative adults who had no recently reported acute infections or vaccinations. All donors were Caucasian adults living in Nashville, Tennessee, USA. CD4+ T cells were enriched by magnetic negative selection; naive cells were then positively selected on CD45RA, and the negative fraction formed the memory subset. Blood was collected by leukapheresis, and PBMCs were isolated by Ficoll-Histopaque density gradient centrifugation and then cryopreserved in liquid nitrogen vapor phase. Analytical flow cytometry was used to check the purity and quantity of every magnetically sorted T cell population. Each sorted fraction had its genomic DNA isolated and then quantified by UV absorbance on a Nanodrop 2000c. Using the deep immunoSEQ assay, TCR CDR3 regions were amplified from genomic DNA by multiplex PCR. Genomic DNA extracted from each cell subset was distributed evenly over all wells of several immunoSEQ 96-well plates, and each plate served as one replicate. For sorted subsets, roughly 200 ng genomic DNA, equal to 25,000 to 35,000 T cell genomes, was loaded into each replicate PCR. The purified libraries were quantified using a Qubit 3.0 fluorometer, sized with a Bioanalyzer 2100, and then quantified again using the KAPA Library Quantification kit. Every immunoSEQ 96-well plate was sequenced on a separate single-read 150-cycle Illumina NextSeq 550 flow cell. On the authors' methods: The immunoSEQ output contained only junctional sequences without quality scores, so filtering could not match that applied to full-length reads. To assign V/J genes and CDR3, sequences were annotated using PyIR, a Python wrapper for IgBLAST v1.9, with IMGT germline references. Reads with weak V/J assignments (E-value above 1e-6), missing CDR3, stop codons, out-of-frame junctions, or ambiguous translated residues were removed. V3J clonotypes were defined as sequences sharing an identical inferred V gene, J gene, and CDR3 amino acid sequence. To compute the percentage overlap between repertoires, the number of shared unique clonotypes was divided by the size of the smaller repertoire. Three approaches were used to assess repertoire richness: RTK rarefaction, the Chao1 estimator, and Recon v2.1 estimates of unobserved clonotypes. Generation probabilities for all TCRbeta clonotypes obtained by the gDNA method from a handful of donors were computed using OLGA. TCRdb stores this immuneACCESS table with in-frame sequences only. Part of the clones is absent; in the studies checked, under half of the shortfall reflects unresolved V genes, and no reason is known for the rest. V and J calls plus clone size are reproduced from that table; the DNA served to infer D and trimming. The sample table holds approximately 740,000 clones, of which approximately 74% were seen once. The top ten hold more than 1.5% of the sample.

The chain is assembled from TRBV5-1 and TRBJ2-7, and 7 junction bases match TRBD2. This clonotype was obtained from a woman under 40 in good health. The sequencing sample was made of memory CD4+ T cells sorted from blood. Reading the label with the study, this specimen's cell subset or site is: CD45RA-negative fraction. The nucleotide sequence reads as follows: TGCGCCAGCTCCACTCGGGGGGCCTACGAGCAGTACTTC. Its amino acids are CASSTRGAYEQYF.